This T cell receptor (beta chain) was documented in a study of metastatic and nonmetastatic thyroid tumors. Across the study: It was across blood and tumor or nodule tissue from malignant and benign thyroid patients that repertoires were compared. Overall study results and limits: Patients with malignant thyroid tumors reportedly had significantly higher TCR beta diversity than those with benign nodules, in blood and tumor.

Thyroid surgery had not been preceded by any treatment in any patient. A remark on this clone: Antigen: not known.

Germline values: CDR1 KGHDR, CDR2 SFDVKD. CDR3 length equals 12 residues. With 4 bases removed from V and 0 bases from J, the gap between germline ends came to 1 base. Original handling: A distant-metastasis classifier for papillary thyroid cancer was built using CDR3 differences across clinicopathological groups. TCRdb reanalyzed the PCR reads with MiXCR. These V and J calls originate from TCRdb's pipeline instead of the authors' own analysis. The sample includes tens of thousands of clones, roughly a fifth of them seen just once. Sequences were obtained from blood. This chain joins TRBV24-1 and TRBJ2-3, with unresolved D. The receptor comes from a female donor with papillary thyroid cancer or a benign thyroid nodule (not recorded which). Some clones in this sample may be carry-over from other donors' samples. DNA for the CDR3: TGTGCCACCAGTGAAAGCACAGATACGCAGTATTTT. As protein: CATSESTDTQYF.